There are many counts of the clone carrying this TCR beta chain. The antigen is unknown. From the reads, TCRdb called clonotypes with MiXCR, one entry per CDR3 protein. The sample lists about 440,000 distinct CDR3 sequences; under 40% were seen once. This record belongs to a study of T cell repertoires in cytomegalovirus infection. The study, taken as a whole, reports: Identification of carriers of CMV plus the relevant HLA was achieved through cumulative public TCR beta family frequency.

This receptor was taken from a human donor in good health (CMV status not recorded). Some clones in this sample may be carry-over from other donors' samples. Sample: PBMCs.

In DNA form, the CDR3 reads TGTGCCAGCAGCTTAGACCCTAGGAACACTGAAGCTTTCTTT. Translating it yields CASSLDPRNTEAFF. The chain links TRBV7-2 to TRBJ1-1; the D is unclear. The length of the CDR3 is 14 residues. The ends were cut back, 1 base at V and 1 base at J, with 7 bases in the middle. CDR1 is SGHTA, CDR2 FQGNSA, per germline.